The 16 T cell receptor beta chains listed next were all sequenced from one sample in a study of technical replicates of blood from a handful of donors. TCRdb's copy holds only in-frame clones and misses some; the assay was immunoSEQ multiplex PCR. Of approximately 70,000 clones in the sample, 91% are singletons; the top ten hold under 0.4%. Sequencing used T cells isolated from PBMCs. The receptors shown here come from a human donor in good health. Some clones in this sample may be carry-over from other donors' samples.

This chain joins TRBV9 and TRBJ1-1, with D perhaps matching TRBD1 (5 bases). There are 17 residues in the CDR3. V shed 0 bases and J shed 1 base, with 16 bases lying between them. From germline, CDR1 is SGDLS and CDR2 YYNGEE. The CDR3 loop reads CASSVAGGDYRNTEAFF. DNA of the CDR3: TGTGCCAGCAGCGTAGCTGGAGGGGATTATAGGAACACTGAAGCTTTCTTT.

The rearrangement uses TRBV19 and TRBJ1-5; D is unclear. V was clipped by 1 base and J by 0 bases, with 10 bases between them. The CDR3 is made up of 16 amino acids. CDR1 LNHDA and CDR2 SQIVND come from the germline V gene (reference sequence). Here the CDR3 reads CASSIATRYSNQPQHF. The CDR3, as DNA: TGTGCCAGTAGTATAGCAACACGATATAGCAATCAGCCCCAGCATTTT.

The chain employs TRBV30 and TRBJ1-2; 12 bases map to TRBD1. Germline CDR1 GTSNPN, CDR2 SVGIG (reference sequence). The CDR3 covers 15 residues. V dropped 0 bases and J dropped 8; count of bases not matched to a gene: 7. CDR3 in DNA: TGTGCCTGGAGTGTTCGGGACAGGGGGCCGCGGGGCTACACCTTC. As protein: CAWSVRDRGPRGYTF.

This sequence joins TRBV7-9 and TRBJ1-1; the match to TRBD1 covers 9 bases. CDR3 length equals 15 residues. Germline V gives CDR1 SEHNR, CDR2 FQNEAQ (reference sequence). V lost 4 bases to trimming and J lost 5 bases; unmatched junction nucleotides: 8. The CDR3 DNA is TGTGCCAGCAGCTACGAGACAGGGGGAAAGACTGAAGCTTTCTTT. Translating gives CASSYETGGKTEAFF.

This chain connects TRBV9 to TRBJ1-2, with D possibly TRBD1 on 5 matching bases. The CDR3 totals 14 residues. V was trimmed by 3 bases and J by 3 bases, leaving 12 bases between them. Germline CDR1 reads SGDLS; CDR2 reads YYNGEE. CDR3 in DNA: TGTGCCAGCAGCGCGGGAGGGACGTACTATGGCTACACCTTC. This translates into CASSAGGTYYGYTF.

V and J are TRBV28 and TRBJ2-2; TRBD1 matches at 7 bases. V was clipped by 3 bases and J by 6 bases; unmatched bases: 7. This CDR3 has 15 amino acids. Germline V gene lookup returns CDR1 MDHEN and CDR2 SYDVKM. For the CDR3, the DNA is TGTGCCAGCAGTTTTGGCGACAGGGAGTCCGGGGAGCTGTTTTTT. Amino acid sequence: CASSFGDRESGELFF.

This chain connects TRBV18 to TRBJ2-7; TRBD2 aligns across 8 bases. The CDR3 sequence is 15 residues long. Germline V gene sequence: CDR1 KGHSH, CDR2 LQKENI. Trimming took 2 bases from V and 6 from J; bases not matched to a gene: 9. CDR3: CASSPTGTSGAEQYF. For the CDR3, the DNA is TGTGCCAGCTCACCAACAGGAACTAGCGGCGCCGAGCAGTACTTC. The variable domain in full, completed from reference TRBV18 and TRBJ2-7, reads NAGVMQNPRHLVRRRGQEARLRCSPMKGHSHVYWYRQLPEEGLKFMVYLQKENIIDESGMPKERFSAEFPKEGPSILRIQQVVRGDSAAYFCASSPTGTSGAEQYFGPGTRLTVT.

V usage is TRBV27 and J usage is TRBJ2-5; a weak D match, TRBD1 (6 bases). Germline CDR1 is MNHEY and CDR2 is SMNVEV (reference sequence). V gave up 5 bases and J gave up 5 bases, with 21 bases separating them. This CDR3 region has 16 residues. CDR3: CASSVLRGKGSETQYF. The CDR3 DNA sequence: TGTGCCAGCAGTGTTCTCAGGGGTAAGGGTTCGGAGACCCAGTACTTC.

This chain connects TRBV7-9 to TRBJ1-1; D remains ambiguous. Germline V gene data show CDR1 as SEHNR and CDR2 as FQNEAQ (reference sequence). The CDR3 has 12 amino acids. V was pared by 4 bases and J by 3 bases, with 6 bases between. This CDR3 reads CASSSLYTEAFF. The CDR3 DNA reads as TGTGCCAGCAGCTCCCTTTACACTGAAGCTTTCTTT.

The V call is TRBV5-6, the J call TRBJ1-1; no reliable D call. Trimming stripped 0 bases from V and 7 bases from J, with 19 bases between. Germline-derived CDR1 and CDR2 are SGHDT and YYEEEE. The CDR3 contains 16 residues. Written as DNA, the CDR3 is TGTGCCAGCAGCTTGGCCTTGCTCGGCAGGCTTCATGAAGCTTTCTTT. Its protein product is CASSLALLGRLHEAFF.

The V gene is TRBV11-2, the J gene TRBJ2-4, with 11 bases identical to TRBD2. The CDR3 runs to 19 residues. V dropped 3 bases and J dropped 2; count of bases not matched to a gene: 12. Germline V CDR1 and CDR2: SGHAT, FQNNGV. The CDR3 bases are TGTGCCAGCAGCTTTCGCCGACTAGCGGGGCCAGGAACCAAAAACATTCAGTACTTC. This encodes CASSFRRLAGPGTKNIQYF.

The V gene is TRBV6-1, the J gene TRBJ1-6; 7 nucleotides line up with TRBD1. The CDR3 extends over 15 amino acids. Germline CDR1 and CDR2: MNHNS and SASEGT. V shed 1 base and J 8 bases; nucleotides not matched to a gene: 5. This CDR3 reads CASSEVGTEDSPLHF. DNA for the CDR3: TGTGCCAGCAGTGAAGTAGGGACAGAGGATTCACCCCTCCACTTT.

The V call is TRBV5-1, the J call TRBJ2-3, with D possibly TRBD1 on 6 matching bases. The CDR3 extends over 15 amino acids. Germline values: CDR1 SGHRS, CDR2 YFSETQ. Trimming took 4 bases from V and 0 from J, leaving 12 bases between them. This CDR3 reads CASSTGTLSTDTQYF. In DNA, the CDR3 is TGCGCCAGCAGCACCGGGACACTTAGCACAGATACGCAGTATTTT.

This chain links TRBV4-1 with TRBJ2-3; TRBD2 aligns across 11 bases. From germline, CDR1 is MGHRA and CDR2 YSYEKL. The length of the CDR3 is 17 residues. With 3 bases clipped from V and 3 bases from J, the junction kept 8 bases outside the gene matches. CDR3: CASSHAGTSGRTDTQYF. The CDR3 DNA reads as TGCGCCAGCAGCCACGCGGGGACTAGCGGTAGGACAGATACGCAGTATTTT.

This chain uses TRBV9 with TRBJ1-1, with TRBD1 matching over 7 bases. The CDR3 is made up of 14 amino acids. Germline V CDR1 and CDR2: SGDLS, YYNGEE. Trimming removed 4 bases from V and 0 bases from J; junction bases left unmatched: 3. CDR3 DNA: TGTGCCAGCAGCCCGGGACAGCTGAACACTGAAGCTTTCTTT. This sequence encodes CASSPGQLNTEAFF.

The chain is built from TRBV20-1 and TRBJ2-3; D gene unclear. The CDR3 loop spans 10 amino acids. Trimming removed 3 bases at V and 5 bases at J, with 3 bases between. Germline CDR1 DFQATT, CDR2 SNEGSKA (reference sequence). The DNA of the CDR3 is TGCAGTGCTAGCGTAGATACGCAGTATTTT. Protein sequence: CSASVDTQYF.